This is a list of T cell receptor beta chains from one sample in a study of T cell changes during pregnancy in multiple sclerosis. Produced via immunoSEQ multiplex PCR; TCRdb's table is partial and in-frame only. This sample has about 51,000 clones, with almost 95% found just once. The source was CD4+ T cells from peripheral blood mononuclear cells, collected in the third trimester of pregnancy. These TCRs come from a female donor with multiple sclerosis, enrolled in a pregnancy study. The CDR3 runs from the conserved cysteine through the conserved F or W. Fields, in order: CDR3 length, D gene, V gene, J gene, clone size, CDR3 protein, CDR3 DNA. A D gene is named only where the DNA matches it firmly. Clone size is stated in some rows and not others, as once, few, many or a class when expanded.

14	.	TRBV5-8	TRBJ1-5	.	CASSFGGSNQPQHF	TGTGCCAGCAGCTTCGGAGGGAGCAATCAGCCCCAGCATTTT
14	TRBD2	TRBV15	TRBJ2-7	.	CATSSGGSNYEQYF	TGTGCCACCAGCTCGGGCGGGAGTAACTACGAGCAGTACTTC
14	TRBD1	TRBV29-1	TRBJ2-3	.	CSATGQGVTDTQYF	TGCAGCGCTACGGGACAGGGCGTCACAGATACGCAGTATTTT
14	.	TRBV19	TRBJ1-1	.	CASSIDSLNTEAFF	TGTGCCAGTAGTATCGACAGCTTGAACACTGAAGCTTTCTTT
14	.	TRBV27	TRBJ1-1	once	CASSLVGTLTEAFF	TGTGCCAGCAGTTTGGTCGGGACTCTCACTGAAGCTTTCTTT
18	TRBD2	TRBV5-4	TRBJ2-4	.	CASSLGGGTSGSLNIQYF	TGTGCCAGCAGCTTAGGGGGGGGGACTAGCGGGAGTTTAAACATTCAGTACTTC
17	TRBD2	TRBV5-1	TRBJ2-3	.	CASSLSLETSGTDTQYF	TGCGCCAGCAGCTTGAGTTTAGAGACTAGCGGCACAGATACGCAGTATTTT
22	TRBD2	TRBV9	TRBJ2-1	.	CASSVGGLGGALRELIYNEQFF	TGTGCCAGCAGCGTAGGGGGCCTAGGCGGAGCGTTGCGGGAGTTAATTTACAATGAGCAGTTCTTC
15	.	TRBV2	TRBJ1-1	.	CAGSRADLMNTEAFF	TGTGCCGGCAGTAGAGCCGATCTCATGAACACTGAAGCTTTCTTT
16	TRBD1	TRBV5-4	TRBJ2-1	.	CASSFPRQGLYNEQFF	TGTGCCAGCAGCTTCCCCCGACAGGGTCTTTACAATGAGCAGTTCTTC
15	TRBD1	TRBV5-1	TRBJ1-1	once	CASSSRTGLNTEAFF	TGCGCCAGCAGCTCAAGGACAGGGCTGAACACTGAAGCTTTCTTT
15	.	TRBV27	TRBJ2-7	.	CASRMTGLELYEQYF	TGTGCCAGCAGGATGACGGGACTGGAATTATACGAGCAGTACTTC
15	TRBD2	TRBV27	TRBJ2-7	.	CASSLFTSGSGEQYF	TGTGCCAGCAGTTTATTTACTAGCGGGAGCGGCGAGCAGTACTTC
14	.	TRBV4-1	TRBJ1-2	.	CASSQQTGNLGYTF	TGCGCCAGCAGCCAACAAACAGGGAACCTTGGCTACACCTTC
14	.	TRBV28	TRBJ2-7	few	CASNRGSGYYEQYF	TGTGCCAGCAATCGGGGGTCCGGCTACTACGAGCAGTACTTC
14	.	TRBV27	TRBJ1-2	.	CASSSLPNNYGYTF	TGTGCCAGCAGTTCCCTACCGAATAACTATGGCTACACCTTC
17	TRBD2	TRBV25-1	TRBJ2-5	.	CASSEGELAGGMETQYF	TGTGCCAGCAGTGAAGGGGAACTAGCGGGAGGTATGGAGACCCAGTACTTC
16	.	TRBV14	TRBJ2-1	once	CASSQGRGSSYNEQFF	TGTGCCAGCAGCCAAGGACGGGGGAGCTCCTACAATGAGCAGTTCTTC
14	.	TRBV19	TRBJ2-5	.	CASSIGGRSETQYF	TGTGCCAGTAGTATTGGAGGGAGGTCAGAGACCCAGTACTTC
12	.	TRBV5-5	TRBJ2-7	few	CASSRAGEEQYF	TGTGCCAGCAGCAGGGCAGGGGAAGAGCAGTACTTC
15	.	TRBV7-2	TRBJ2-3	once	CASSSQAGSTDTQYF	TGTGCCAGCAGCTCGCAAGCGGGTTCCACAGATACGCAGTATTTT
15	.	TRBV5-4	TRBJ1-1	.	CASSSSGLLDTEAFF	TGTGCCAGCAGCTCGTCAGGGCTTTTGGACACTGAAGCTTTCTTT
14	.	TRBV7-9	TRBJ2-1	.	CASSGTRLSHEQFF	TGTGCCAGCAGCGGTACCCGACTGAGCCATGAGCAGTTCTTC
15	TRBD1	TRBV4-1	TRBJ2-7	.	CASSQPGTGDYEQYF	TGCGCCAGCAGCCAACCTGGAACAGGGGACTACGAGCAGTACTTC
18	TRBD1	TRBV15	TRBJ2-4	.	CATSRYIRDRASKNIQYF	TGTGCCACCAGCAGATACATCCGGGACAGGGCTTCCAAAAACATTCAGTACTTC
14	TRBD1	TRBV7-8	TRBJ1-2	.	CASSLGTGGYGYTF	TGTGCCAGCAGCTTAGGGACAGGGGGATATGGCTACACCTTC
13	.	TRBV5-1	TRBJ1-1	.	CASSPTDIREAFF	TGCGCCAGCAGCCCGACGGACATCCGTGAAGCTTTCTTT
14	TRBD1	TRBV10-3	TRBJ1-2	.	CAISRQGPNYGYTF	TGTGCCATCAGTAGACAGGGGCCCAACTATGGCTACACCTTC
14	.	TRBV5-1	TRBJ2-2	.	CASSFGNRTGELFF	TGCGCCAGCAGCTTCGGGAACCGCACCGGGGAGCTGTTTTTT
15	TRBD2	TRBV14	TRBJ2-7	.	CASSQRLAGTYGQYF	TGTGCCAGCAGCCAACGACTAGCGGGAACCTACGGGCAGTACTTC
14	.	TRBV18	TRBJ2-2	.	CASSPGRVTGELFF	TGTGCCAGCTCACCAGGTCGGGTAACCGGGGAGCTGTTTTTT
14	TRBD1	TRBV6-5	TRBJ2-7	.	CASRRGQAAYEQYF	TGTGCCAGCAGGCGAGGACAGGCCGCCTACGAGCAGTACTTC
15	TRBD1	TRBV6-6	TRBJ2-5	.	CASSITGGVGETQYF	TGTGCCAGCAGCATAACAGGGGGCGTCGGCGAGACCCAGTACTTC
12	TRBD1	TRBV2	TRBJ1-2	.	CASSQQGYGYTF	TGTGCCAGCAGTCAACAGGGGTATGGCTACACCTTC
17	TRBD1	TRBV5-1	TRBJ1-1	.	CASSLQDRGLGATEAFF	TGCGCCAGCAGCTTGCAGGACAGGGGACTGGGGGCCACTGAAGCTTTCTTT
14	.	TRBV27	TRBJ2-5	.	CASSVAGKQETQYF	TGTGCCAGCAGCGTGGCAGGGAAACAAGAGACCCAGTACTTC
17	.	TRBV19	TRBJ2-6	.	CASIRGGPASGANVLTF	TGTGCCAGTATTAGGGGGGGGCCCGCCTCTGGGGCCAACGTCCTGACTTTC
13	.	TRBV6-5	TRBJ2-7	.	CASRDTSFYEQYF	TGTGCCAGCAGAGACACTAGTTTCTACGAGCAGTACTTC
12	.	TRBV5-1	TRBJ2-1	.	CASSAEGNEQFF	TGCGCCAGCAGCGCGGAGGGAAATGAGCAGTTCTTC
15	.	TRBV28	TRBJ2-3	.	CASVSGTFSTDTQYF	TGTGCCAGCGTATCCGGGACATTTTCGACAGATACGCAGTATTTT
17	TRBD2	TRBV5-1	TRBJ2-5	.	CASSLVSGRALGETQYF	TGCGCCAGCAGCTTGGTTAGCGGGAGGGCCCTCGGGGAGACCCAGTACTTC
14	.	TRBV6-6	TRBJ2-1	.	CASRERTLQGEQFF	TGTGCCAGCAGGGAAAGGACACTACAAGGTGAGCAGTTCTTC
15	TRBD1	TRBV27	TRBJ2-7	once	CASSLPDRGGYEQYF	TGTGCCAGCAGTTTGCCTGACAGGGGGGGGTACGAGCAGTACTTC
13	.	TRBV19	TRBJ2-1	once	CASSIGGKNEQFF	TGTGCCAGTAGTATAGGAGGGAAAAATGAGCAGTTCTTC
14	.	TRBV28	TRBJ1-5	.	CASTIRGGSGAQHF	TGTGCCAGCACCATCCGGGGGGGGTCGGGGGCCCAGCATTTT
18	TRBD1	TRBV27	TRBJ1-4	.	CASSFLTSKGGRGEKLFF	TGTGCCAGCAGTTTCCTGACGAGCAAAGGGGGCAGAGGGGAAAAACTGTTTTTT
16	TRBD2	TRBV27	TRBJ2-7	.	CASGSRLAGNPYEQYF	TGTGCCAGCGGCTCGAGACTAGCGGGAAACCCCTACGAGCAGTACTTC
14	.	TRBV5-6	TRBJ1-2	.	CASSLGQYPGGYTF	TGTGCCAGCAGCTTGGGACAGTACCCTGGTGGCTACACCTTC
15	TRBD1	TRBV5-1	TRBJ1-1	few	CASMGQLTSNTEAFF	TGCGCCAGCATGGGACAGCTCACTTCGAACACTGAAGCTTTCTTT
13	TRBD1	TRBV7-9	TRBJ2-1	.	CASRPIQGNEQFF	TGTGCCAGCAGACCTATACAGGGGAATGAGCAGTTCTTC
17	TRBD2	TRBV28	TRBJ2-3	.	CASSPGTSGRTGDTQYF	TGTGCCAGCAGTCCAGGGACTAGCGGGAGGACTGGGGATACGCAGTATTTT
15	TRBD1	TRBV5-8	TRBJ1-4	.	CASSLGGRTNEKLFF	TGTGCCAGCAGCTTAGGGGGCCGGACTAATGAAAAACTGTTTTTT
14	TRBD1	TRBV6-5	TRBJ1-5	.	CASSGTGRNQPQHF	TGTGCCAGCAGTGGGACAGGTCGCAATCAGCCCCAGCATTTT
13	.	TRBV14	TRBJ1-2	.	CASSQDSVYGYTF	TGTGCCAGCAGCCAAGACAGTGTCTATGGCTACACCTTC
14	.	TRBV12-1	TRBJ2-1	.	CARDRGTLYNEQFF	TGTGCCAGGGACAGGGGGACCTTATACAATGAGCAGTTCTTC
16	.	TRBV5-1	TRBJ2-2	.	CASSLGQASNTGELFF	TGCGCCAGCAGCTTGGGACAGGCCTCGAACACCGGGGAGCTGTTTTTT
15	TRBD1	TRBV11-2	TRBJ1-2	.	CASSSPGTGVEGYTF	TGTGCCAGCTCCTCGCCCGGGACAGGGGTTGAGGGCTACACCTTC
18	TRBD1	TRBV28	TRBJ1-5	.	CASSRPGRGGDSNQPQHF	TGTGCCAGCAGCCGGCCCGGGAGAGGGGGCGATAGCAATCAGCCCCAGCATTTT
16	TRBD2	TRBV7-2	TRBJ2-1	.	CASSLGSGSSYNEQFF	TGTGCCAGCAGCCTCGGTAGCGGGAGCTCCTACAATGAGCAGTTCTTC